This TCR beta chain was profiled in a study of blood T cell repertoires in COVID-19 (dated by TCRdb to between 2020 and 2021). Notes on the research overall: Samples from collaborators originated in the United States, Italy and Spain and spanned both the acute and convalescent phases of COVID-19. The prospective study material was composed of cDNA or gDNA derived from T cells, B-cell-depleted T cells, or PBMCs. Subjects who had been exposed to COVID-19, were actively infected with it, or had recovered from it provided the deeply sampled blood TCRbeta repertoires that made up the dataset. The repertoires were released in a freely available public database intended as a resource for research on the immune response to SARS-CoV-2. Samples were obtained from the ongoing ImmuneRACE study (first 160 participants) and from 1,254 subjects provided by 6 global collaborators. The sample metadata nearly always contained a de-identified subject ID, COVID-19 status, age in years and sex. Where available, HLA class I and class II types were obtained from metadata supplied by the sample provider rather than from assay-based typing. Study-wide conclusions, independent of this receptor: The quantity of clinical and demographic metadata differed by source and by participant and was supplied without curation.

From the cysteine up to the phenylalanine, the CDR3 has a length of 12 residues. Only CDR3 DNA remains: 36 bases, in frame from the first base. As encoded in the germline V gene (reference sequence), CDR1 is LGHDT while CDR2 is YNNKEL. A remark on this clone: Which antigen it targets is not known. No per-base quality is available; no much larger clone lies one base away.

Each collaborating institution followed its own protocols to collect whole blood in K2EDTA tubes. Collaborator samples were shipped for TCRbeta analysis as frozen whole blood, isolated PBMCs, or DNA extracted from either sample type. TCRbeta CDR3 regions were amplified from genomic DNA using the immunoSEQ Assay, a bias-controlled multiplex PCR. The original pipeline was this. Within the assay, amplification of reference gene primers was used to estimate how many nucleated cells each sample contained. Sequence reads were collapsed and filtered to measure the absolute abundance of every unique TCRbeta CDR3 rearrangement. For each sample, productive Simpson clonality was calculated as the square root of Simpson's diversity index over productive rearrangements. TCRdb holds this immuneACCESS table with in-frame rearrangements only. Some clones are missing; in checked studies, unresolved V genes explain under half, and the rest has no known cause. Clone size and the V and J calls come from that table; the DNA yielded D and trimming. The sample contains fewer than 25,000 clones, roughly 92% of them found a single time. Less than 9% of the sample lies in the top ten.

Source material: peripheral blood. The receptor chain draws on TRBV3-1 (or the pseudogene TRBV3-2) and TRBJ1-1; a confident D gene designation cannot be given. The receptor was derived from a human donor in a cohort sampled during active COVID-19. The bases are TGTGCAGCCTTATCCCCGAACACTGAAGCTTTCTTT. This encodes CAALSPNTEAFF.